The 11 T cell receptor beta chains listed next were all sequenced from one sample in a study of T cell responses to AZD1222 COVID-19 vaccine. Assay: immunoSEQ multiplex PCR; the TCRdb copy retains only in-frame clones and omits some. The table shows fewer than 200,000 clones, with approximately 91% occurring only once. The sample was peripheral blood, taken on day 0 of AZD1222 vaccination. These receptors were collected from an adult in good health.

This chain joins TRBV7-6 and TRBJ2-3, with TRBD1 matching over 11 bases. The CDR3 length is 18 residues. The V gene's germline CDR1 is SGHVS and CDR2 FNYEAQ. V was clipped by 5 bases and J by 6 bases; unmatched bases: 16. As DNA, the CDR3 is TGTGCCAGCAGCCAAAGGACAGGGGGCCACGAACTATCCGATACGCAGTATTTT. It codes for CASSQRTGGHELSDTQYF.

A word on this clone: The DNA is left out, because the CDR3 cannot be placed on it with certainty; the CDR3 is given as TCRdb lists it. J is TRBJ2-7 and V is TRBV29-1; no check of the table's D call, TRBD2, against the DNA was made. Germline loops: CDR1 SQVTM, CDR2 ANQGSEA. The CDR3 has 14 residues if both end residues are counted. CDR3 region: CSVGAGTSGRKVYF.

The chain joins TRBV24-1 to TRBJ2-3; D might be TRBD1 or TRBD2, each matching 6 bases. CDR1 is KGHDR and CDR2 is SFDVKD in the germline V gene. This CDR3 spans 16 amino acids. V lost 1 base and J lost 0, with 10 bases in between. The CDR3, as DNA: TGTGCCACCAGTGATTTTCGGGGGCTTAGCACAGATACGCAGTATTTT. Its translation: CATSDFRGLSTDTQYF.

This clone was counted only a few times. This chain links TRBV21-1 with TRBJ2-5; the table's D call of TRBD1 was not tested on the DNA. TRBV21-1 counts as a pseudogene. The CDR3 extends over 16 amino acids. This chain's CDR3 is CASSNDPVRGRETQYF. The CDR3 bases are TGTGCCAGCAGCAACGATCCTGTAAGGGGGCGGGAGACCCAGTACTTC.

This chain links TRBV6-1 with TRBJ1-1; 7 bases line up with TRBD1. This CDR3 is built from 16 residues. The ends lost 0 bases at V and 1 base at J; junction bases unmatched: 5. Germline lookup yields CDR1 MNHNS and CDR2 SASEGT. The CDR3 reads CASSEAGQFRNTEAFF. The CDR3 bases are TGTGCCAGCAGTGAAGCGGGACAGTTTCGGAACACTGAAGCTTTCTTT.

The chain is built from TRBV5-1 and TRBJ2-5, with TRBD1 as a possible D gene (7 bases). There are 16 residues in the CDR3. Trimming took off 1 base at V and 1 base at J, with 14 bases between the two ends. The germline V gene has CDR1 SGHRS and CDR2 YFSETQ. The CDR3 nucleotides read TGCGCCAGCAGCTTGTTGTGGGGGGACAGCCAAGAGACCCAGTACTTC. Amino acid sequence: CASSLLWGDSQETQYF. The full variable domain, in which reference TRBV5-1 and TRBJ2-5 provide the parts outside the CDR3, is KAGVTQTPRYLIKTRGQQVTLSCSPISGHRSVSWYQQTPGQGLQFLFEYFSETQRNKGNFPGRFSGRQFSNSRSEMNVSTLELGDSALYLCASSLLWGDSQETQYFGPGTRLLVL.

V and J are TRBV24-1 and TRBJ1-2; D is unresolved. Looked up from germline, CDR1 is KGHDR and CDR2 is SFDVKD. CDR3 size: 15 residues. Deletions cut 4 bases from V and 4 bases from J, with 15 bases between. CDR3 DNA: TGTGCCACCAGTGACACCGATGGGAAGGGCTATGGCTACACCTTC. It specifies CATSDTDGKGYGYTF.

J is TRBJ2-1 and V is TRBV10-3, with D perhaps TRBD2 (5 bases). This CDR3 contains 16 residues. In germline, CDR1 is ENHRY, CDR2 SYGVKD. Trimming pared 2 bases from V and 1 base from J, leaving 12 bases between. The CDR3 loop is CAISEPGKGSYNEQFF. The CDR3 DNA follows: TGTGCCATCAGTGAGCCCGGGAAAGGGTCCTACAATGAGCAGTTCTTC.

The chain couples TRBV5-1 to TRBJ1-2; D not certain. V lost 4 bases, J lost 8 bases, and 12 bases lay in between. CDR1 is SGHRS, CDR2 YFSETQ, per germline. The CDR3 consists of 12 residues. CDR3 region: CASSPAGSGYTF. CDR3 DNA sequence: TGCGCCAGCAGCCCCGCGGGGTCAGGCTACACCTTC.

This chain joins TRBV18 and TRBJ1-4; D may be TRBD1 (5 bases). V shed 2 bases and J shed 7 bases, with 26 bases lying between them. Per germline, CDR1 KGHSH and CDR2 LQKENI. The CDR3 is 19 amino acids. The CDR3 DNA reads TGTGCCAGCTCACCAATAGCTGGAAGAACACCGGGGGACCGTGAAAAACTGTTTTTT. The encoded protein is CASSPIAGRTPGDREKLFF.

DNA for the CDR3: TGTGCCAGCAGCACAAGCGGGAGGTCCCTCGAGCAGTACTTC. Its protein product is CASSTSGRSLEQYF. The chain carries TRBV27 and TRBJ2-7; 9 nucleotides match TRBD2. From germline, CDR1 is MNHEY and CDR2 SMNVEV (reference sequence). Unmatched junction bases numbered 9, after V lost 6 bases and J lost 6 bases. This CDR3 spans 14 amino acids.